What follows are 10 T cell receptor beta chains derived from one specimen sequenced in a study of blood T cells in healthy people across ages. Primers used in a second PCR of roughly 7 to 12 cycles were a sample-barcoded 5' primer and a J-beta primer mix. TCRdb re-called the 5' RACE reads with MiXCR, one entry per CDR3 protein. The sample records about 640,000 distinct CDR3 sequences, approximately 30% being singletons. Specimen: blood. These receptors all come from an elderly woman in good health.

The J gene is TRBJ1-1, the V gene TRBV5-1; no reliable D call. Germline CDR1 and CDR2: SGHRS and YFSETQ. The V end was cut by 0 bases, the J end by 7 bases, with 10 bases between. This CDR3 region has 13 residues. DNA for the CDR3: TGCGCCAGCAGCTTGGATGTGCGAGGTGAAGCTTTCTTT. It specifies CASSLDVRGEAFF. Using reference TRBV5-1 and TRBJ1-1 for the parts outside the CDR3, the full variable domain is KAGVTQTPRYLIKTRGQQVTLSCSPISGHRSVSWYQQTPGQGLQFLFEYFSETQRNKGNFPGRFSGRQFSNSRSEMNVSTLELGDSALYLCASSLDVRGEAFFGQGTRLTVV.

The rearrangement joins TRBV20-1 to TRBJ2-7; D possibly uses TRBD1 or TRBD2 (7 bases each). Germline CDR1 and CDR2: DFQATT and SNEGSKA (reference sequence). The CDR3 is made up of 15 amino acids. V lost 1 base, J lost 1 base, and 14 bases lay in between. The CDR3 DNA follows: TGCAGTGCTAGAGGGGGGGGACAGAGGTCCTACGAGCAGTACTTC. Encoded protein: CSARGGGQRSYEQYF.

A word on this clonotype: Just one base apart from a much larger clone, this may be a read error. V usage is TRBV4-1 and J usage is TRBJ2-5; the match to TRBD2 covers 7 bases. The V gene's germline CDR1 is MGHRA and CDR2 YSYEKL. The CDR3 runs to 13 residues. Germline trimming cut 4 bases from V and 11 bases from J; bases unmatched to any gene: 10. The CDR3 is CASSPLARNEQYF. The DNA for the CDR3 is TGCGCCAGCAGCCCACTAGCGAGGAATGAGCAGTACTTC.

This rearrangement joins TRBV11-2 to TRBJ1-4; D may be TRBD1 (5 bases). The germline gives CDR1 SGHAT, CDR2 FQNNGV. The CDR3 spans 18 residues. The germline V and J ends were trimmed by 5 bases and 7 bases, with 26 bases remaining between them. CDR3 DNA sequence: TGTGCCAGCAGCATGGGACGCGGCGGCCCCAAGGGAACTGAAAAACTGTTTTTT. This encodes CASSMGRGGPKGTEKLFF.

The count of this clonotype is one. V is TRBV7-6 and J is TRBJ2-2; TRBD1 agrees at 7 bases. This CDR3 is 16 amino acids long. Germline-derived CDR1 and CDR2 are SGHVS and FNYEAQ. The junction had 6 bases not matched to a gene; V was cut back by 5 bases and J by 0 bases. CDR3 sequence (DNA): TGTGCCAGCAGCATTCGGACAGGCTCGAACACCGGGGAGCTGTTTTTT. It encodes CASSIRTGSNTGELFF.

This clonotype was detected a few times. J is TRBJ1-1 and V is TRBV4-3; 12 bases agree with TRBD1. J gave up 1 base and V 1 base, and 7 bases lay outside the gene matches. Germline loops: CDR1 LGHNA, CDR2 YSLEER. This CDR3 comprises 18 residues. The CDR3 loop is CASSQALGQGAGNTEAFF. As DNA, the CDR3 is TGCGCCAGCAGCCAAGCTTTGGGACAGGGGGCGGGGAACACTGAAGCTTTCTTT.

This clonotype was seen repeatedly, ten times or more. V and J are TRBV7-2 and TRBJ2-7; perhaps TRBD2 as D (6 bases). The germline V gene has CDR1 SGHTA and CDR2 FQGNSA. Trimming took off 5 bases at V and 3 bases at J, with 20 bases between the two ends. The CDR3 covers 16 residues. This chain's CDR3 is CASSTQGGLLGYEQYF. DNA of the CDR3: TGTGCCAGCAGCACCCAAGGAGGGTTGTTGGGCTACGAGCAGTACTTC.

This clonotype was seen a handful of times. The chain links TRBV30 to TRBJ2-2; TRBD2 matches 10 bases. Germline CDR1 is GTSNPN and CDR2 is SVGIG (reference sequence). The length of the CDR3 is 15 residues. J was trimmed by 7 bases and V by 0 bases; bases with no gene match: 5. For the CDR3, the DNA is TGTGCCTGGAGTGTGAGCGGGGGGGCCTTCGGGGAGCTGTTTTTT. It encodes CAWSVSGGAFGELFF.

This chain joins TRBV6-5 and TRBJ1-6, with D possibly TRBD1 on 5 matching bases. Per the germline V gene, CDR1 is MNHEY and CDR2 is SVGAGI. The V end lost 6 bases, the J end lost 9 bases, and 18 bases lay between the germline ends. The CDR3 covers 15 residues. The CDR3 sequence is CASRSGTSTRSPLHF. The CDR3, as DNA: TGTGCCAGCAGAAGCGGGACCTCGACACGTTCACCCCTCCACTTT.

This clonotype was seen repeatedly, ten times or more. The gene calls are TRBV27 and TRBJ2-7; perhaps TRBD2 as D (6 bases). V was clipped by 6 bases and J by 6 bases, with 15 bases between them. The germline V gene encodes CDR1 MNHEY and CDR2 SMNVEV (reference sequence). The CDR3 runs to 13 residues. This chain's CDR3 is CASSAMGGSEQYF. The CDR3 coding sequence is TGTGCCAGCAGCGCAATGGGAGGAAGCGAGCAGTACTTC.